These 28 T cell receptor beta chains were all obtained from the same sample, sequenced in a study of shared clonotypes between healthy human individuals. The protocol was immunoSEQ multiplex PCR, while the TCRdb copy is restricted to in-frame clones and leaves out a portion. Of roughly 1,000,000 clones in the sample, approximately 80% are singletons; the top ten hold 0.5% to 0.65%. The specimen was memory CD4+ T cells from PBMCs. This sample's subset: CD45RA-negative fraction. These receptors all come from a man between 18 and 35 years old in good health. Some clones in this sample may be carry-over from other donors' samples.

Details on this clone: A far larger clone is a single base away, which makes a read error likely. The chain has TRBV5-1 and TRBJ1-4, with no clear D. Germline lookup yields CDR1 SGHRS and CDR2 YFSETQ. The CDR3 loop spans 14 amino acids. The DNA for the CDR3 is TGCGTCAGCAGCCCTACGACAACTAATGAAAAACTGTTTTTT. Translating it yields CVSSPTTTNEKLFF. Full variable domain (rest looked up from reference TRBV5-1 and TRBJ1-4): KAGVTQTPRYLIKTRGQQVTLSCSPISGHRSVSWYQQTPGQGLQFLFEYFSETQRNKGNFPGRFSGRQFSNSRSEMNVSTLELGDSALYLCVSSPTTTNEKLFFGSGTQLSVL.

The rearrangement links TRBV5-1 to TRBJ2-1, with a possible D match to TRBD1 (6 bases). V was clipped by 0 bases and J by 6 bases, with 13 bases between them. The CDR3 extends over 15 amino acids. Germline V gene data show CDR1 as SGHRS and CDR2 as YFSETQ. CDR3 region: CASSLVPGDSNEQFF. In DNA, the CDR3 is TGCGCCAGCAGCTTGGTGCCAGGGGATAGCAATGAGCAGTTCTTC.

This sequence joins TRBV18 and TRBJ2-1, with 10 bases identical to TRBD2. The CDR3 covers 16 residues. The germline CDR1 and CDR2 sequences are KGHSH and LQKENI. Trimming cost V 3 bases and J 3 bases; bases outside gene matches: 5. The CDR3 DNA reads TGTGCCAGCTCACCTAGGACTAGCGGCTTCTACAATGAGCAGTTCTTC. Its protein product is CASSPRTSGFYNEQFF.

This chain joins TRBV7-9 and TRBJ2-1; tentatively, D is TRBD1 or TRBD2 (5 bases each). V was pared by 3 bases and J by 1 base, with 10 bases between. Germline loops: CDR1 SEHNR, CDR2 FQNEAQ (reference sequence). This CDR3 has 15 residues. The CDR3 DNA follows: TGTGCCAGCAGCTTTGACGGGGCGTCCTACAATGAGCAGTTCTTC. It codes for CASSFDGASYNEQFF. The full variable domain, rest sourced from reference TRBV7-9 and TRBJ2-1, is DTGVSQNPRHKITKRGQNVTFRCDPISEHNRLYWYRQTLGQGPEFLTYFQNEAQLEKSRLLSDRFSAERPKGSFSTLEIQRTEQGDSAMYLCASSFDGASYNEQFFGPGTRLTVL.

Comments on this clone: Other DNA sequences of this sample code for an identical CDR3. The CDR3 DNA sequence: TGTGCCAGCAGCTTATTTCGTAACACCGGGGAGCTGTTTTTT. It is translated as CASSLFRNTGELFF. V and J are TRBV5-6 and TRBJ2-2; D remains unclear. From germline, CDR1 is SGHDT and CDR2 YYEEEE. This CDR3 region has 14 residues. Trimming removed 2 bases at V and 2 bases at J, with 7 bases between.

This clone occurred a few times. CDR3 loop: CASSLIRGIKGNTEAFF. CDR3 nucleotides: TGTGCCAGCAGCTTAATCAGGGGGATAAAGGGGAACACTGAAGCTTTCTTT. V and J are TRBV7-9 and TRBJ1-1; 7 bases fit TRBD1. Germline trimming cut 2 bases from V and 1 base from J; bases unmatched to any gene: 10. CDR1 SEHNR and CDR2 FQNEAQ come from the germline V gene (reference sequence). This CDR3 comprises 17 residues.

Here the CDR3 DNA reads TGTGCCAGCAGTGAAGTGGGCGGTATCACCACCGGGGAGCTGTTTTTT. Amino acid sequence: CASSEVGGITTGELFF. This chain joins TRBV6-1 and TRBJ2-2, with D hard to call. The germline V gene encodes CDR1 MNHNS and CDR2 SASEGT. The V end lost 1 base, the J end lost 4 bases, and 13 bases lay between the germline ends. This CDR3 region has 16 residues.

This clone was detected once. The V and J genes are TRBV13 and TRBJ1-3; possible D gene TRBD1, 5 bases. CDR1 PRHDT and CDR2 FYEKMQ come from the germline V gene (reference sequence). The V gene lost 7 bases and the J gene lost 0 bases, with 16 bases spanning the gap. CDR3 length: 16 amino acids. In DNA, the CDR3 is TGTGCCAGCACCCGCCGGGGCCCTCTCTCTGGAAACACCATATATTTT. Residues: CASTRRGPLSGNTIYF.

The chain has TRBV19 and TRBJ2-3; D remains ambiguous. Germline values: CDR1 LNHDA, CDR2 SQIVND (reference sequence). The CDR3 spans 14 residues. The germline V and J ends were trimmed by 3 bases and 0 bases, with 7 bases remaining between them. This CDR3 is CASSIQSSTDTQYF. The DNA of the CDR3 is TGTGCCAGTAGTATTCAATCTAGCACAGATACGCAGTATTTT.

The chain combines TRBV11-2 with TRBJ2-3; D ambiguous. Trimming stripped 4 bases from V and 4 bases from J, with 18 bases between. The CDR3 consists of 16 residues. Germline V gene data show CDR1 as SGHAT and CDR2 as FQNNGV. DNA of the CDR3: TGTGCCAGCAGCTACCCGCCAGCTGGTGTGGCAGATACGCAGTATTTT. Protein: CASSYPPAGVADTQYF. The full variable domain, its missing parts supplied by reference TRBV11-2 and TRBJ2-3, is EAGVAQSPRYKIIEKRQSVAFWCNPISGHATLYWYQQILGQGPKLLIQFQNNGVVDDSQLPKDRFSAERLKGVDSTLKIQPAKLEDSAVYLCASSYPPAGVADTQYFGPGTRLTVL.

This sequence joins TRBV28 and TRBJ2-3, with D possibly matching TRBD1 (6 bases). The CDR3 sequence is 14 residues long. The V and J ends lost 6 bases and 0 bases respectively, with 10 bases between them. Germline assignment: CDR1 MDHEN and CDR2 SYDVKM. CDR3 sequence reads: CASRNRESTDTQYF. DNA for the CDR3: TGTGCCAGCAGGAACAGGGAAAGCACAGATACGCAGTATTTT.

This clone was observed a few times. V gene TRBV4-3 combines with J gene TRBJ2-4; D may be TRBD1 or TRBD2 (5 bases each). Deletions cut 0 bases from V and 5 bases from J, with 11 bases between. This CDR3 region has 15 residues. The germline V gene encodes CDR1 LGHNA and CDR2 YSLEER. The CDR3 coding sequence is TGCGCCAGCAGCCAAGATAGGGACGGAGAAAACATTCAGTACTTC. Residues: CASSQDRDGENIQYF.

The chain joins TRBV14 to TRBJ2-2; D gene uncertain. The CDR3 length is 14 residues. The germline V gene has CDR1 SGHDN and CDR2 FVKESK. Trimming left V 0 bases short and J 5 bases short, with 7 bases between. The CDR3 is CASSQDYRTGELFF. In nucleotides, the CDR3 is TGTGCCAGCAGCCAAGATTACCGGACCGGGGAGCTGTTTTTT.

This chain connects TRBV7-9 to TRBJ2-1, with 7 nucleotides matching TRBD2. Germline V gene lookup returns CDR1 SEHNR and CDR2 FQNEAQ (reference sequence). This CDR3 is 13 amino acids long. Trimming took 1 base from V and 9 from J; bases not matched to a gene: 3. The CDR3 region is CASSLGGGTEQFF. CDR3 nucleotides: TGTGCCAGCAGCTTAGGGGGAGGGACTGAGCAGTTCTTC.

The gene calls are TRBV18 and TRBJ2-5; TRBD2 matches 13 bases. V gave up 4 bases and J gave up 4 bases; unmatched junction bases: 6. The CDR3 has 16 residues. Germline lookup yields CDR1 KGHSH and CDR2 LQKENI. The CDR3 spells CASSRLAGGSGETQYF. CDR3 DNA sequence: TGTGCCAGCTCACGACTAGCGGGAGGATCGGGAGAGACCCAGTACTTC.

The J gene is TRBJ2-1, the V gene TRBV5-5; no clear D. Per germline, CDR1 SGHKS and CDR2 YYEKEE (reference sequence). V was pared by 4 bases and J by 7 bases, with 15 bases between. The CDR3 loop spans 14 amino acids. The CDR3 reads CASSQRWAPNEQFF. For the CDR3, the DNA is TGTGCCAGCAGCCAGAGGTGGGCCCCTAATGAGCAGTTCTTC.

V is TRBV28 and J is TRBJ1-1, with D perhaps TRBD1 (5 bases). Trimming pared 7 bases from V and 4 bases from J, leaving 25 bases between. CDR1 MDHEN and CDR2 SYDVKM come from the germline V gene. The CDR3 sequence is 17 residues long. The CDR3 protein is CASKNGGTAAMATEAFF. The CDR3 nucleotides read TGTGCCAGCAAAAATGGGGGGACGGCCGCTATGGCCACTGAAGCTTTCTTT.

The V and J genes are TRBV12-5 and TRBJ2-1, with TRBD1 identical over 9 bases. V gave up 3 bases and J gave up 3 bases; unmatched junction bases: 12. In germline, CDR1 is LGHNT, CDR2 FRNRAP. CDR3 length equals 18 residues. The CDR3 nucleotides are TGTGCTAGTGGTTTTATCATCTCGGGACAGGGAGGCTACAATGAGCAGTTCTTC. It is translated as CASGFIISGQGGYNEQFF.

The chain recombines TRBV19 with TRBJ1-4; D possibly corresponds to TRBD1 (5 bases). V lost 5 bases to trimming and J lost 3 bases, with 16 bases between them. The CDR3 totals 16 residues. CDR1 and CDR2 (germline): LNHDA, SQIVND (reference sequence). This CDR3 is CASSGRGGAANEKLFF. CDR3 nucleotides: TGTGCCAGTAGTGGAAGGGGTGGTGCGGCTAATGAAAAACTGTTTTTT.

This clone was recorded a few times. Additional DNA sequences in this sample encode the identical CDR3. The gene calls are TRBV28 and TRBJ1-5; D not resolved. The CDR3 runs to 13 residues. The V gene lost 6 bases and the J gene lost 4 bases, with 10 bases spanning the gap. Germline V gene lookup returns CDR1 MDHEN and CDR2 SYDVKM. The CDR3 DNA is TGTGCCAGCAGAGGGCAGGAGAATCAGCCCCAGCATTTT. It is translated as CASRGQENQPQHF.

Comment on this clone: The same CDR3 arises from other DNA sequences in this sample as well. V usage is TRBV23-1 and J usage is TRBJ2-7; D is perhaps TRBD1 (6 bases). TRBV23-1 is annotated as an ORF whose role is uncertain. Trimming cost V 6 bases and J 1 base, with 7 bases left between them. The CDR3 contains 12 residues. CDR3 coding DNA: TGCGCCAGCAGGACAGGTTCCTACGAGCAGTACTTC. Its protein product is CASRTGSYEQYF.

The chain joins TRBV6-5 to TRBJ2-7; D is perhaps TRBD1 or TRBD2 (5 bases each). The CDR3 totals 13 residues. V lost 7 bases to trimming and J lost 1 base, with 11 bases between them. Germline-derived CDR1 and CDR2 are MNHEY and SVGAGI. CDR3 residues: CASKPGRSYEQYF. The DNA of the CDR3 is TGTGCCAGCAAACCGGGACGGTCCTACGAGCAGTACTTC.

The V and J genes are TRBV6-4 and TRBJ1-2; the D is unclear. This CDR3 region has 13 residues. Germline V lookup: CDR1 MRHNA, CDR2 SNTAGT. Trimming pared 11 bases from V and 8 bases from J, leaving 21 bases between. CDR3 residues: CAYPRLRTGGYTF. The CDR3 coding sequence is TGTGCCTACCCTAGATTACGGACGGGAGGCTACACCTTC.

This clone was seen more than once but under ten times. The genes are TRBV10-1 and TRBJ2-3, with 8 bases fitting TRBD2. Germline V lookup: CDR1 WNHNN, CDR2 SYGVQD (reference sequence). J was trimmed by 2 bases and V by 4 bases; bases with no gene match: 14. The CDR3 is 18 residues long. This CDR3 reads CASSGSLEVLADTDTQYF. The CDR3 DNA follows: TGCGCCAGCAGTGGATCCCTAGAAGTACTAGCGGACACAGATACGCAGTATTTT.

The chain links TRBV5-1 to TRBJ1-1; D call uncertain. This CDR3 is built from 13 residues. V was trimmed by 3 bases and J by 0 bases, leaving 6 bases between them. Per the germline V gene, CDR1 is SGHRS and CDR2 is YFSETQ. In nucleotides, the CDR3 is TGCGCCAGCAGCTCCTCAGTGAACACTGAAGCTTTCTTT. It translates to CASSSSVNTEAFF.

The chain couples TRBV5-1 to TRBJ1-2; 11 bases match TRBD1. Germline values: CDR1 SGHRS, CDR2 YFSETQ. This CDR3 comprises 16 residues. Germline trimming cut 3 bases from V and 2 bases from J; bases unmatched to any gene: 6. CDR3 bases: TGCGCCAGCAGCTCGGGGACAGGGGGATCGAACTATGGCTACACCTTC. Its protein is CASSSGTGGSNYGYTF.

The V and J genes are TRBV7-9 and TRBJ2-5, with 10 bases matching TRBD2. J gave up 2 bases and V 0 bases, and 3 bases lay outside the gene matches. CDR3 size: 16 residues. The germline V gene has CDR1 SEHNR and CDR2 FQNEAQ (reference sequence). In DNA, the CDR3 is TGTGCCAGCAGCTTAGCTAGGACTAGCGGACAAGAGACCCAGTACTTC. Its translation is CASSLARTSGQETQYF.

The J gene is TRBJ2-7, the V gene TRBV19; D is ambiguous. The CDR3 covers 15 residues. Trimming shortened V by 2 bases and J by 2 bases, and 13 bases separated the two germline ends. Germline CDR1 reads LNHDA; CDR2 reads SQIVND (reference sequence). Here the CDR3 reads CASSIRRDPTYEQYF. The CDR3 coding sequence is TGTGCCAGTAGTATAAGAAGGGATCCGACCTACGAGCAGTACTTC.